The 6 T cell receptor beta chains listed next were all sequenced from one sample in a study of cytomegalovirus exposure and HLA in healthy donors. Here immunoSEQ multiplex PCR was the method, and the copy in TCRdb shows in-frame clones only, minus some. Of 280,000 or so clones in the sample, around 89% were seen once. What was sequenced was PBMCs. Every receptor here comes from a woman younger than 35 in good health and CMV-seronegative.

The chain employs TRBV6-5 and TRBJ1-2; TRBD1 agrees at 7 bases. The CDR3 extends over 15 amino acids. The J segment lost 5 bases and the V segment lost 2 bases, leaving 8 bases of the junction unmatched. CDR1 is MNHEY, CDR2 SVGAGI, per germline. The CDR3 is CASSYVGRGPYGYTF. The CDR3 nucleotides read TGTGCCAGCAGTTACGTTGGTAGGGGGCCATATGGCTACACCTTC.

The genes are TRBV16 and TRBJ1-5; TRBD1 is a possible D gene (6 bases). Germline CDR1 and CDR2: KGHSY and FQNENV. CDR3 length: 14 amino acids. Trimming cost V 4 bases and J 2 bases, with 9 bases left between them. The CDR3, as DNA: TGTGCCAGCAGCCTACAGGGCGGCAATCAGCCCCAGCATTTT. The encoded protein is CASSLQGGNQPQHF.

The chain uses TRBV9 and TRBJ2-7, with a possible D match to TRBD1 (6 bases). The V gene lost 4 bases and the J gene lost 0 bases, with 14 bases spanning the gap. The CDR3 contains 15 residues. Germline V gives CDR1 SGDLS, CDR2 YYNGEE. The CDR3 protein is CASSQTGVSSYEQYF. The CDR3 bases are TGTGCCAGCAGCCAGACAGGAGTGAGCTCCTACGAGCAGTACTTC.

J is TRBJ1-3 and V is TRBV6-5, with TRBD1 matching 7 bases. Germline V gene data show CDR1 as MNHEY and CDR2 as SVGAGI. The CDR3 is made up of 14 amino acids. V lost 6 bases to trimming and J lost 4 bases; unmatched junction nucleotides: 6. This chain's CDR3 is CASRPGGSGNTIYF. Here the CDR3 DNA reads TGTGCCAGCAGACCAGGGGGAAGCGGAAACACCATATATTTT.

This chain connects TRBV11-2 to TRBJ2-5; D is unclear. CDR1 SGHAT and CDR2 FQNNGV come from the germline V gene. This CDR3 spans 15 amino acids. The V end lost 7 bases, the J end lost 5 bases, and 20 bases lay between the germline ends. In DNA form, the CDR3 reads TGTGCCAGCACCCCGGCACTACGACCGCGGGAGACCCAGTACTTC. Translated, it gives CASTPALRPRETQYF.

The chain employs TRBV2 and TRBJ2-2, with 9 bases fitting TRBD2. After removal of 7 bases from V and 7 bases from J, the junction contained 10 bases not matched to a gene. CDR3 length: 15 amino acids. The germline gives CDR1 SNHLY, CDR2 FYNNEI. The CDR3 reads CASIASGRIGGELFF. For the CDR3, the DNA is TGTGCCAGCATCGCGAGCGGGAGGATAGGCGGGGAGCTGTTTTTT.